This T cell receptor beta chain was identified in a study of CD8 T cells in ankylosing spondylitis. This clonotype was counted ten times or more. The antigen is unknown. TCRdb passed the 5' RACE reads through MiXCR, listing each CDR3 protein once. The table has 200,000 to 300,000 distinct CDR3 sequences, about 9.1% seen once. Broader study findings: Significant enrichment of disease-linked clones was reportedly seen in matched ankylosing spondylitis synovial fluid. Seven to nine highly homologous variants made up a TCR beta motif that seemed to typify ankylosing spondylitis blood. Past studies reported some motif variants in reactive arthritis synovial fluid and blood.

The germline V gene has CDR1 DFQATT and CDR2 SNEGSKA (reference sequence). The CDR3 has 13 amino acids. Trimming cost V 7 bases and J 6 bases, with 19 bases left between them. The specimen sequenced was blood, either unsorted or a sorted T cell fraction (not recorded which). V and J are TRBV20-1 and TRBJ2-7; D assignment may be TRBD1 or TRBD2 (6 bases each). The sequence came from a male donor with ankylosing spondylitis or in good health (not recorded which). The CDR3 spells CSVWGRDFREQYF. CDR3 in DNA: TGCAGTGTTTGGGGGCGGGACTTTCGCGAGCAGTACTTC.